These 9 T cell receptor beta chains were sequenced from one sample in a study of cytomegalovirus exposure and HLA in healthy donors. PCR was performed using 60 Vbeta and 13 Jbeta primers. Method: immunoSEQ multiplex PCR; TCRdb's copy keeps in-frame clones and lacks some. The sample has 55,000 to 70,000 clones, 83% seen once. The source material was PBMCs. The receptors derive from a human donor in good health.

The chain joins TRBV7-6 to TRBJ1-6; D is uncertain. The CDR3 is 14 residues long. Per germline, CDR1 SGHVS and CDR2 FNYEAQ. Trimming removed 1 base from V and 7 bases from J, with 8 bases in between. The CDR3 region is CASSLVGQNSPLHF. The CDR3 DNA reads TGTGCCAGCAGCTTAGTTGGGCAGAATTCACCCCTCCACTTT.

The table lists this clone with a few counts. This sequence joins TRBV10-3 and TRBJ2-3, with 10 bases lining up with TRBD2. Germline trimming cut 11 bases from V and 2 bases from J; bases unmatched to any gene: 7. CDR1 is ENHRY and CDR2 is SYGVKD in the germline V gene. CDR3 size: 14 residues. The CDR3: CAVATSGNTDTQYF. Here the CDR3 DNA reads TGTGCCGTCGCTACTAGCGGGAACACAGATACGCAGTATTTT.

The chain combines TRBV10-3 with TRBJ2-3; TRBD2 might be the D (6 bases). V lost 6 bases and J lost 1, with 11 bases in between. The CDR3 totals 14 residues. Germline-derived CDR1 and CDR2 are ENHRY and SYGVKD. CDR3 protein: CAIRRREGTDTQYF. DNA of the CDR3: TGTGCCATCAGGAGAAGGGAGGGCACAGATACGCAGTATTTT.

The chain has TRBV2 and TRBJ2-1; 12 bases fit TRBD2. The V and J ends lost 5 bases and 3 bases, in that order; junction bases with no gene match: 5. Per germline, CDR1 SNHLY and CDR2 FYNNEI. The CDR3 spans 16 residues. In DNA form, the CDR3 reads TGTGCCAGCAGTCGCTGGACTAGCGGGAACTACAATGAGCAGTTCTTC. Protein: CASSRWTSGNYNEQFF.

The chain couples TRBV19 to TRBJ2-5; 9 bases are a match to TRBD2. In germline, CDR1 is LNHDA, CDR2 SQIVND (reference sequence). The CDR3 loop spans 15 amino acids. V lost 2 bases to trimming and J lost 2 bases; unmatched junction nucleotides: 3. The CDR3 sequence is CASSITAGGQETQYF. The CDR3 nucleotides are TGTGCCAGTAGTATAACAGCGGGGGGTCAAGAGACCCAGTACTTC.

This rearrangement joins TRBV30 to TRBJ1-6; D remains unclear. Trimming shortened V by 5 bases and J by 8 bases, and 13 bases separated the two germline ends. Per germline, CDR1 GTSNPN and CDR2 SVGIG (reference sequence). The CDR3 has 13 residues. CDR3 nucleotide sequence: TGTGCCTGGTCTACCACTATCTATTCACCCCTCCACTTT. Translated, it gives CAWSTTIYSPLHF.

This clone was seen more than once but under ten times. This chain joins TRBV6-5 and TRBJ2-7, with 9 nucleotides matching TRBD1. Germline V CDR1 and CDR2: MNHEY, SVGAGI. The V gene end was trimmed by 0 bases and the J gene end by 4 bases; junction bases not matched to a gene: 7. The length of the CDR3 is 16 residues. Here the CDR3 reads CASSYSGTGSRYEQYF. CDR3 sequence (DNA): TGTGCCAGCAGTTACTCCGGGACAGGGTCTCGGTACGAGCAGTACTTC.

The rearrangement links TRBV19 to TRBJ2-2, with D perhaps TRBD2 (6 bases). Germline V gene data show CDR1 as LNHDA and CDR2 as SQIVND (reference sequence). V was clipped by 3 bases and J by 6 bases, with 11 bases between them. CDR3 length equals 14 residues. The chain's CDR3 is CASSIVGSSGELFF. The CDR3 DNA sequence: TGTGCCAGTAGTATCGTCGGGAGCTCCGGGGAGCTGTTTTTT.

CDR3 sequence: CASSFDRGSSGSYNEQFF. In DNA form, the CDR3 reads TGTGCCAGCAGCTTTGATCGGGGAAGCAGCGGGAGCTACAATGAGCAGTTCTTC. The chain carries TRBV5-6 and TRBJ2-1; TRBD2 aligns across 8 bases. The germline CDR1 and CDR2 sequences are SGHDT and YYEEEE. Trimming at V came to 2 bases and at J to 3 bases, leaving 13 bases not matched to a gene. The CDR3 extends over 18 amino acids.